The entry below gives a single T cell receptor (beta chain) sequence along with its context. Antigen specificity is unknown. The sample belongs to a study of Tregs in tolerant kidney transplant recipients. Study details: Sorted recipient Tregs were expanded on donor B cells with IL-2, restimulated day 11. Antibodies separated recipient from donor cells.

Assay used: immunoSEQ multiplex PCR; TCRdb lists only in-frame clones, some missing. This table has a few thousand clones, roughly 40% appearing once. This CDR3 contains 13 residues. Germline V lookup: CDR1 MGHDK, CDR2 SYGVNS. The germline V and J ends were trimmed by 2 bases and 6 bases, with 8 bases remaining between them. Sequences were obtained from Tregs from blood grown in culture. The receptor's source is a human donor in good health. The V call is TRBV25-1, the J call TRBJ2-4; weak D call: TRBD1 (5 bases). CDR3: CASSERDRNIQYF. CDR3 nucleotides: TGTGCCAGCAGTGAACGCGACAGAAACATTCAGTACTTC.